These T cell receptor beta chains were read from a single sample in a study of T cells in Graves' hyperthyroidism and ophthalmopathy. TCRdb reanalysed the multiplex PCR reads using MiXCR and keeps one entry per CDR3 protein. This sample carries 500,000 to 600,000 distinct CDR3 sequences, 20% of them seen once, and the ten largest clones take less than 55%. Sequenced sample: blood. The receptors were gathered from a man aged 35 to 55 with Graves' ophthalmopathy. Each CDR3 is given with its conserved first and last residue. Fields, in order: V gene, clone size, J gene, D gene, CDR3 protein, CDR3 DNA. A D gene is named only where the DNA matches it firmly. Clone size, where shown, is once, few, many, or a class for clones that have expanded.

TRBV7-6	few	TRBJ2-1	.	CASSLVYPPSYNEQFF	TGTGCCAGCAGCTTAGTATATCCCCCATCCTACAATGAGCAGTTCTTC
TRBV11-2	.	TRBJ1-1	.	CASSLNEGRPEAFF	TGTGCCAGCAGCTTAAACGAGGGTCGGCCTGAAGCTTTCTTT
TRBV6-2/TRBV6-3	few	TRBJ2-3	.	CASSYDGTDTQYF	TGTGCCAGCAGTTACGACGGAACAGATACGCAGTATTTT
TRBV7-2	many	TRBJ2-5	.	CASSLGLNGETQYF	TGTGCCAGCAGCTTGGGGCTAAACGGCGAGACCCAGTACTTC
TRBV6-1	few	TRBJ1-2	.	CACGANYGYTF	TGTGCCTGCGGCGCTAACTATGGCTACACCTTC
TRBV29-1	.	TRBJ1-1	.	CSVGHRRNTEAFF	TGCAGCGTTGGGCACAGGAGAAACACTGAAGCTTTCTTT
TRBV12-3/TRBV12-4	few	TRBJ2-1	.	CASSWTGAAPDGEQFF	TGTGCCAGCAGTTGGACTGGAGCGGCCCCGGACGGTGAGCAGTTCTTC
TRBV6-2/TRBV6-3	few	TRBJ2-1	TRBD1	CASSLTGWNGQFF	TGTGCCAGCAGCTTGACAGGGTGGAATGGGCAGTTCTTC
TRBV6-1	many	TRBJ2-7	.	CASSEWGGRQAAYEQYF	TGTGCCAGCAGTGAATGGGGGGGACGACAGGCCGCCTACGAGCAGTACTTC
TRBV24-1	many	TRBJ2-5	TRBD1	CATSDPGQGAETQYF	TGTGCCACCAGTGATCCGGGACAGGGGGCTGAGACCCAGTACTTC
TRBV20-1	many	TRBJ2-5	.	CSARDGGRKTMGGGETQYF	TGCAGTGCTAGAGATGGGGGAAGGAAAACCATGGGAGGAGGAGAGACCCAGTACTTC
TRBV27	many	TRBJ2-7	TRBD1	CASSGTGALGYEQYF	TGTGCCAGCAGTGGGACAGGGGCGCTGGGTTACGAGCAGTACTTC
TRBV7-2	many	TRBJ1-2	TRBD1	CASRFSGQAYGYTF	TGTGCCAGCAGGTTCTCCGGACAGGCTTATGGCTACACCTTC
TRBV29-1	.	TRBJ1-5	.	CSVADRDSNQPQHF	TGCAGCGTTGCGGACAGAGATAGCAATCAGCCCCAGCATTTT
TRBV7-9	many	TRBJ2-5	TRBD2	CASGRSAGGTQETQYF	TGTGCCAGCGGAAGGTCAGCGGGAGGTACTCAAGAGACCCAGTACTTC
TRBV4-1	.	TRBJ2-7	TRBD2	CASSLGPTSGPSYEQYF	TGCGCCAGCAGCCTTGGACCGACTAGCGGACCCTCCTACGAGCAGTACTTC
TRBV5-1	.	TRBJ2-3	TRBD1	CASSRGTGVMPDTQYF	TGCGCCAGCAGCCGTGGGACAGGGGTAATGCCAGATACGCAGTATTTT
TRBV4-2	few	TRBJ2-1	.	CASSQDSGPYNEQFF	TGTGCCAGCAGCCAAGATTCTGGCCCCTACAATGAGCAGTTCTTC
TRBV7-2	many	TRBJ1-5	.	CASSFRDNQPQHF	TGTGCCAGCAGCTTTCGTGACAATCAGCCCCAGCATTTT
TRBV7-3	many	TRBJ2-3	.	CASSLGGGASDTQYF	TGTGCCAGCAGCTTAGGAGGGGGCGCGTCAGATACGCAGTATTTT
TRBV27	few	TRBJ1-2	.	CASSLSGIGGRYGYTF	TGTGCCAGCAGTTTATCGGGGATAGGGGGAAGGTATGGCTACACCTTC
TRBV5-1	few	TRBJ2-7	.	CASSLGHLPYEQYF	TGCGCCAGCAGTTTGGGACACCTACCCTACGAGCAGTACTTC
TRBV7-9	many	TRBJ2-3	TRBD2	CASSSRTSGLPDTQYF	TGTGCCAGCAGCTCTAGGACTAGCGGGTTGCCAGATACGCAGTATTTT
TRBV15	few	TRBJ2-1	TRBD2	CATSRDLQLAGGGNQFF	TGTGCCACCAGCAGAGATCTCCAACTAGCGGGAGGGGGCAATCAGTTCTTC
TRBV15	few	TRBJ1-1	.	CATSGSVRGNTEAFF	TGTGCCACCAGCGGCTCGGTTAGGGGGAACACTGAAGCTTTCTTT